This TCR beta chain was sequenced during a study of molecular identifiers for immune sequencing clone quantification (dated by TCRdb to the late 2010s). About the study as a whole: For a replicate experiment, RNA from around 20,000 or 99,000 naive CD8 T cells was divided into five aliquots, of which four were sequenced. The study was a methods study using CD8 T cells to benchmark molecular-identifier clustering-based TCR repertoire sequencing (MIDCIRS) and TCR RNA copy counting. Overall study outcomes, separate from this receptor: Without barcode sub-clustering, chimeric consensus sequences inflated TCR diversity; chimeras reached as high as 47%. In CMV-specific effector cells, clones with more than 20 RNA copies accounted for over 99% of molecules, whereas in naive cells such clones accounted for under 1%. Modeling indicated roughly 3.2 TCR RNA copies recovered per cell, compared with 9 to 10 by digital PCR, which implies a capture efficiency of around 31%. Identical TCR molecules sharing a barcode could cause highly expanded clone sizes to be underestimated. The naive libraries included spiked-in Jurkat TCR RNA (around 10 copies' worth), and this RNA is not part of the donor repertoire. A single cell's worth of spiked-in Jurkat TCR RNA was reported detectable even among one million naive CD8 T cells.

Naive CD8 T cell libraries were made from about 20,000 to 1,000,000 sorted cells using 10%, 30% or 50% of purified RNA. On a BD FACSAria II, naive CD8 T cells were FACS-sorted as CD8+CD4-CCR7+CD45RA+ and collected into RLT Plus buffer. Approximately nine TCR copies' worth of Jurkat RNA were spiked into roughly 19,000-1,000,000 naive CD8 T cell samples to test detection sensitivity. CD8 T cells were enriched with RosetteSep CD8+ T Cell Enrichment Cocktail and Ficoll-Paque, followed by ACK red cell lysis. Ten or more counts support this clonotype. Its antigen is unknown. No much larger clonotype is one base removed from it; base qualities were not supplied. Library preparation used PCR. Sequencing took place on an Illumina HiSeq 4000. Bulk TCR libraries were prepared as previously described, using TCR primers listed in Table S5. The Qiagen AllPrep DNA/RNA kit was used to purify total RNA. Reads from multiple sequencing runs of the same library were pooled before analysis. As for how the authors treated the data: Only reads with exact TCR constant sequence were kept, trimmed to 150 nt, and grouped by their 12-nt molecular barcodes. Reads inside each barcode group were sub-clustered using a 15% Levenshtein threshold, and a quality-weighted consensus sequence was constructed for each RNA molecule. Non-functional sequences were removed, as were lower-count sequences one edit away from another. On the basis of fitting two negative binomial distributions, barcode sub-clusters with fewer than 20% of the maximum read count were discarded. TCRdb applied fastp at Q25 and MiXCR to the public reads, then kept only in-frame beta chains. For every CDR3 protein sequence, its rows merge into one entry that carries the most common genes and DNA. The authors' filters were not applied to this entry. A total of 250,000 to 400,000 distinct CDR3 sequences appear in this sample, about a fifth of them only once. Of the sample, roughly 0.86% is held by the ten largest clones.

The specimen was naive CD8+ T cells from blood, with Jurkat cell RNA spiked in. The cell subset or site label here, explained by the study, means: FACS-sorted CD8+CD4-CCR7+CD45RA+ naive T cells. This TCR was recovered from a human donor in good health. Some libraries in this study had Jurkat cell RNA spiked in.

The nucleotides are TGTGCCAGCAGTTTATTTATGACCCAGATCGTGAACACCGGGGAGCTGTTTTTT. The resulting protein is CASSLFMTQIVNTGELFF. The V and J genes are TRBV28 and TRBJ2-2, with the D gene not clear enough to name. The CDR3 starts with the cysteine, ends with the phenylalanine, and has 18 residues. Only the CDR3 portion is preserved as DNA: 54 bases, with reading frame beginning at the first base. For CDR1 and CDR2, the germline V gene lists MDHEN and SYDVKM. Trimming removed 1 base from V and 1 base from J, leaving 16 bases between the germline ends.